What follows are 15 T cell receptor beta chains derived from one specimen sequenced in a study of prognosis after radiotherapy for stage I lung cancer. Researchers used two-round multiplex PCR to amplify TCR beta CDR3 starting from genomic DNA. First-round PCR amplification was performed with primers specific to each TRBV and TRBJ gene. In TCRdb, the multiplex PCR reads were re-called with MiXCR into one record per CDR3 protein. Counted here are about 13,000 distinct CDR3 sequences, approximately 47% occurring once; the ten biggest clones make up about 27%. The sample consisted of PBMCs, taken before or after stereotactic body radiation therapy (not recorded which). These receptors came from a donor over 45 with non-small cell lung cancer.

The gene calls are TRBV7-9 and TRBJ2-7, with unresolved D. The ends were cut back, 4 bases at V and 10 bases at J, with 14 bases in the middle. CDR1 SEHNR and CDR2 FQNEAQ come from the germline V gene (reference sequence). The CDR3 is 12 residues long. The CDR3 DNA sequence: TGTGCCAGCAGCTCGAGTTCCTACTATCAGTACTTC. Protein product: CASSSSSYYQYF.

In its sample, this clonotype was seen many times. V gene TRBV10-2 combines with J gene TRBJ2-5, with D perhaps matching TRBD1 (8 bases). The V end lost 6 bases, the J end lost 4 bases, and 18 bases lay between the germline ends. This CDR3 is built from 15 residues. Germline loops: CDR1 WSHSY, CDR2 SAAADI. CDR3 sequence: CASSGGLTGAETQYF. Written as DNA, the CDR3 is TGCGCCAGCAGCGGGGGGTTGACAGGGGCAGAGACCCAGTACTTC.

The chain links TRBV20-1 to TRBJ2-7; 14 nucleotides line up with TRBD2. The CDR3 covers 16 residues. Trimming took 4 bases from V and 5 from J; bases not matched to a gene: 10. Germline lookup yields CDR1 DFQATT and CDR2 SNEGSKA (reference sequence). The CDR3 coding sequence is TGCAGTGCTATCCCCGGGACTAGCGGGAGTAGAGACGAGCAGTACTTC. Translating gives CSAIPGTSGSRDEQYF.

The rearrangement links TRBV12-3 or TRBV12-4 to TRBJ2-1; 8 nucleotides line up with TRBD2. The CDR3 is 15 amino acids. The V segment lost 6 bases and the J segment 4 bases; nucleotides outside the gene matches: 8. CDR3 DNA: TGTGCCAGCAGGCCAGCGGGAGCCCTATACAATGAGCAGTTCTTC. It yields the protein CASRPAGALYNEQFF.

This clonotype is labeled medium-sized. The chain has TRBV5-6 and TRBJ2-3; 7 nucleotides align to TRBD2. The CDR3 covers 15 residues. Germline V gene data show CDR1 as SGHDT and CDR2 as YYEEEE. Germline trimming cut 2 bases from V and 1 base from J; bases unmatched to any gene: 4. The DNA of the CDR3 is TGTGCCAGCAGCTTCTCTAGCGGAGGCACAGATACGCAGTATTTT. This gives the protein CASSFSSGGTDTQYF. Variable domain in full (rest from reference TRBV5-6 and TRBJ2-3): DAGVTQSPTHLIKTRGQQVTLRCSPKSGHDTVSWYQQALGQGPQFIFQYYEEEERQRGNFPDRFSGHQFPNYSSELNVNALLLGDSALYLCASSFSSGGTDTQYFGPGTRLTVL.

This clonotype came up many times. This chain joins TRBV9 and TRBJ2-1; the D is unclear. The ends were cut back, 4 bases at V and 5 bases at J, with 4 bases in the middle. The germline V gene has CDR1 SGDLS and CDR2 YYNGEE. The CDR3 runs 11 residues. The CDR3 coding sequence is TGTGCCAGCAGCCTAAACAATGAGCAGTTCTTC. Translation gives CASSLNNEQFF. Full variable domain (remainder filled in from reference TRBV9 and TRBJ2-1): DSGVTQTPKHLITATGQRVTLRCSPRSGDLSVYWYQQSLDQGLQFLIQYYNGEERAKGNILERFSAQQFPDLHSELNLSSLELGDSALYFCASSLNNEQFFGPGTRLTVL.

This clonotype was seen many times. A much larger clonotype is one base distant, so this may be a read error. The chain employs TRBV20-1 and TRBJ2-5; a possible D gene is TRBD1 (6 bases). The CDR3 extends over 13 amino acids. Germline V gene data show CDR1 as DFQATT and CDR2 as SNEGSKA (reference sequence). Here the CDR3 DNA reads TGCAGTGCTAGCCGGACAGCACAAGAGACCAAGTACTTC. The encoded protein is CSASRTAQETKYF.

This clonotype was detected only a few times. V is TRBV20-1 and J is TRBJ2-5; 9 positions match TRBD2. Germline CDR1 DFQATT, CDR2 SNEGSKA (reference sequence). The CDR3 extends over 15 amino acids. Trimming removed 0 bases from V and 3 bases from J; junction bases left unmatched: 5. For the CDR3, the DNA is TGCAGTGCTAGAGATCTCAGACTAGCGGAAGAGACCCAGTACTTC. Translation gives CSARDLRLAEETQYF.

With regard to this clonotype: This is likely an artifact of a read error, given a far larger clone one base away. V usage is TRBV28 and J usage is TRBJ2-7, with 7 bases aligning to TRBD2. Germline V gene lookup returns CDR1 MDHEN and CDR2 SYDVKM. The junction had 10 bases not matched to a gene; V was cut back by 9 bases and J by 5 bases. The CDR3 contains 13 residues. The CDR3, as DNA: TGTGCCAGTAGCACGGGAGGATTCCACGAGCAGTACTTC. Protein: CASSTGGFHEQYF.

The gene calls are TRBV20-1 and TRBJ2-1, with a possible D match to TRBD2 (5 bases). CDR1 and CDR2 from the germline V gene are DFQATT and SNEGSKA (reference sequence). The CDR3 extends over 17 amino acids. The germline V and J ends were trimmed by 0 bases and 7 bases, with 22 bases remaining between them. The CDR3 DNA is TGCAGTGCTAGAGACCTGAGTGCGGTAGGGCCGGGAAATGAGCAGTTCTTC. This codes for CSARDLSAVGPGNEQFF.

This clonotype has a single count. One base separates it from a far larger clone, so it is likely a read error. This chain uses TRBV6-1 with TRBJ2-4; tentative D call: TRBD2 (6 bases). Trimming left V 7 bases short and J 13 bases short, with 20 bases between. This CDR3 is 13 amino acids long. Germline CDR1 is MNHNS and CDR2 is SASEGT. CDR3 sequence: CASIPPSEWAQYF. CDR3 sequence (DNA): TGTGCCAGCATACCCCCTAGCGAGTGGGCGCAGTACTTC.

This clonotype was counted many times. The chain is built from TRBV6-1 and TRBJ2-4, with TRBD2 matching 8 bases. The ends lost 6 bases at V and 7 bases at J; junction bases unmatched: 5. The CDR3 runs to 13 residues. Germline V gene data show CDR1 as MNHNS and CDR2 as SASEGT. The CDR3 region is CASSRGGVNIQYF. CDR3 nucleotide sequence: TGTGCCAGCAGCCGGGGGGGGGTGAACATTCAGTACTTC.

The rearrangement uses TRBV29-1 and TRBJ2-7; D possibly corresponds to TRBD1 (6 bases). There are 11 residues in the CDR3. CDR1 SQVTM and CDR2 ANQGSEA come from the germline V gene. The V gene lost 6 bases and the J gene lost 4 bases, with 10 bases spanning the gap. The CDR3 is CSVLDRYEQYF. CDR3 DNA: TGCAGCGTCCTCGACAGGTACGAGCAGTACTTC.

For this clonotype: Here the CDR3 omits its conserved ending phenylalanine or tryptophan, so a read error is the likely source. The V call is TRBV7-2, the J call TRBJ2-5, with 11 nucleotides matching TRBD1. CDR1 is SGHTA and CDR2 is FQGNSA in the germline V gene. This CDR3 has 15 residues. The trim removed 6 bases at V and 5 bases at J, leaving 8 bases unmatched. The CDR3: CASRAGTGGLETQYI. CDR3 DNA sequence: TGTGCCAGCAGGGCTGGGACAGGGGGATTGGAGACCCAGTACATC.

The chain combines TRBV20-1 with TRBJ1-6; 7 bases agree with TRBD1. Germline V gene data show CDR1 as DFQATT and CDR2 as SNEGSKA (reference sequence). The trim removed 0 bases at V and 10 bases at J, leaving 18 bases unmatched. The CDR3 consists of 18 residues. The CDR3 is CSARDPKTGSLSASPLHF. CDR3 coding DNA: TGCAGTGCTAGAGATCCTAAGACAGGGAGTCTCTCTGCGTCACCCCTCCACTTT.